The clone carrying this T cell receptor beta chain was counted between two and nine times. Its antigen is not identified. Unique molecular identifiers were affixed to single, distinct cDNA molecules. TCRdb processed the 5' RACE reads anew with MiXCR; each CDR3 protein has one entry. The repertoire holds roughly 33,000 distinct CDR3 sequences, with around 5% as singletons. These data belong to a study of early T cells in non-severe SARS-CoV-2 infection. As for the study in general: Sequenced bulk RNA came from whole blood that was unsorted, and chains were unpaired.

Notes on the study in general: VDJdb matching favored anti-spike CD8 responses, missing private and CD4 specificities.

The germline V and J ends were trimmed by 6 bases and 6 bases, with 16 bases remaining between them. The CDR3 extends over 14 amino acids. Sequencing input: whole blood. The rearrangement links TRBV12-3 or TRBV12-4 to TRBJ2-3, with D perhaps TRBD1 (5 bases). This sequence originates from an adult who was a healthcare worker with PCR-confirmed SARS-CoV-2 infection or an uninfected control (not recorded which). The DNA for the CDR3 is TGTGCCAGCAGCTTTCAGGGAATCGTGGATACGCAGTATTTT. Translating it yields CASSFQGIVDTQYF.